The 17 T cell receptor beta chains listed next were all sequenced from one sample in a study of Graves' ophthalmopathy and Graves' hyperthyroidism. RNA transcripts were the source from which TCR beta CDR3 regions were amplified. The first-round RT-PCR employed HTBI primers together with the Qiagen OneStep RT-PCR kit. A multiplex PCR was then performed as the second round. A single record per CDR3 protein comes from TCRdb applying MiXCR to the multiplex PCR reads. The sample comprises 600,000 to 950,000 distinct CDR3 sequences, roughly two fifths of which are singletons, and around 40% rests with the top ten. Sequencing input: peripheral blood. The source is an adult man with Graves' ophthalmopathy.

About this clonotype: A read error may be the cause here, since a much bigger clone is one base away. The chain couples TRBV7-9 to TRBJ1-6; D gene ambiguous. This CDR3 is 15 amino acids long. CDR1 and CDR2 from the germline V gene are SEHNR and FQNEAQ (reference sequence). CDR3 loop: CASSFTGSLRSPPHF. CDR3 bases: TGTGCCAGCAGTTTCACCGGGTCGCTTCGGTCACCCCCCCACTTT.

The chain uses TRBV6-2 or TRBV6-3 and TRBJ1-1; D unclear. The germline CDR1 and CDR2 sequences are MNHEY and SVGEGT. Trimming pared 5 bases from V and 1 base from J, leaving 11 bases between. This CDR3 comprises 14 residues. DNA of the CDR3: TGTGCCAGCAGTGATGTAACTTGGAACACTGAAGCTTTCTTT. Encoded protein: CASSDVTWNTEAFF.

Remarks on this clonotype: This may stem from a read error, because a much larger clone lies one nucleotide away. The CDR3 does not close with the conserved phenylalanine or tryptophan, likely indicating a read error. The chain links TRBV6-1 to TRBJ1-2, with D possibly TRBD1 on 6 matching bases. Trimming shortened V by 6 bases and J by 4 bases, and 12 bases separated the two germline ends. Germline V gene lookup returns CDR1 MNHNS and CDR2 SASEGT. The CDR3 consists of 13 residues. The CDR3 here is CASSRGTPYGYTL. The CDR3 DNA sequence: TGTGCCAGCAGCCGAGGGACACCCTATGGCTACACCCTC.

The chain is built from TRBV7-9 and TRBJ2-6, with D hard to call. The V and J ends lost 6 bases and 2 bases respectively, with 8 bases between them. This CDR3 comprises 14 residues. Germline CDR1 SEHNR, CDR2 FQNEAQ (reference sequence). The DNA for the CDR3 is TGTGCCAGCAGTGGGATGGCTGGGGCCAACGTCCTGACTTTC. Translating it yields CASSGMAGANVLTF. Using reference TRBV7-9 and TRBJ2-6 for the parts outside the CDR3, the full variable domain is DTGVSQNPRHKITKRGQNVTFRCDPISEHNRLYWYRQTLGQGPEFLTYFQNEAQLEKSRLLSDRFSAERPKGSFSTLEIQRTEQGDSAMYLCASSGMAGANVLTFGAGSRLTVL.

This chain uses TRBV7-9 with TRBJ1-1, with 7 bases aligning to TRBD1. Germline loops: CDR1 SEHNR, CDR2 FQNEAQ (reference sequence). V was pared by 4 bases and J by 1 base, with 6 bases of the junction left unmatched. The length of the CDR3 is 15 residues. The DNA of the CDR3 is TGTGCCAGCAGCTACCAACAGGGGCAGAACACTGAAGCTTTCTTT. As protein: CASSYQQGQNTEAFF.

This chain joins TRBV2 and TRBJ2-7, with TRBD2 matching 8 bases. Germline values: CDR1 SNHLY, CDR2 FYNNEI. Trimming took 7 bases from V and 3 from J; bases not matched to a gene: 11. The CDR3 spans 15 residues. The chain's CDR3 is CASTLGGGRIYEQYF. In DNA form, the CDR3 reads TGTGCCAGCACTCTTGGCGGGGGGCGCATCTACGAGCAGTACTTC.

The rearrangement uses TRBV2 and TRBJ1-6, with D perhaps matching TRBD1 (6 bases). Trimming removed 3 bases at V and 7 bases at J, with 10 bases between. The CDR3 loop spans 14 amino acids. Germline V gene lookup returns CDR1 SNHLY and CDR2 FYNNEI. The CDR3 reads CASSDTGPNSPLHF. In nucleotides, the CDR3 is TGTGCCAGCAGTGACACAGGGCCCAATTCACCCCTCCACTTT.

This chain joins TRBV7-9 and TRBJ1-5; 9 nucleotides line up with TRBD1. Trimming cost V 5 bases and J 6 bases; bases outside gene matches: 11. There are 16 residues in the CDR3. Looked up from germline, CDR1 is SEHNR and CDR2 is FQNEAQ (reference sequence). As DNA, the CDR3 is TGTGCCAGCAGCCCCCGAGAGGGACAGGGATTTCAGCCCCAGCATTTT. This translates into CASSPREGQGFQPQHF.

As concerns this clonotype: This may stem from a read error, because a much larger clone lies one nucleotide away. The chain has TRBV7-9 and TRBJ1-1, with D perhaps TRBD1 (6 bases). Trimming cost V 5 bases and J 6 bases, with 16 bases left between them. Per the germline V gene, CDR1 is SEHNR and CDR2 is FQNEAQ (reference sequence). There are 14 residues in the CDR3. DNA of the CDR3: TGTGCCAGCAGCGCCCTACCAGGGGACGCTGAAGCTTTCTTT. It encodes CASSALPGDAEAFF.

The rearrangement joins TRBV7-2 to TRBJ1-2, with TRBD1 matching over 7 bases. The V and J ends lost 5 bases and 2 bases, in that order; junction bases with no gene match: 8. The CDR3 spans 15 residues. Looked up from germline, CDR1 is SGHTA and CDR2 is FQGNSA. CDR3 residues: CASSPQPGQNYGYTF. As DNA, the CDR3 is TGTGCCAGCAGCCCTCAACCGGGACAGAACTATGGCTACACCTTC.

The chain is built from TRBV19 and TRBJ1-6; perhaps TRBD1 as D (5 bases). The V gene lost 7 bases and the J gene lost 11 bases, with 15 bases spanning the gap. This CDR3 region has 13 residues. Germline V gives CDR1 LNHDA, CDR2 SQIVND (reference sequence). This CDR3 reads CASTPGPNTPLHF. The CDR3 DNA sequence: TGTGCCAGTACCCCGGGACCGAATACACCCCTCCACTTT.

To note about this clonotype: This sequence may be a read error, since a much larger clone differs from it by one base. The chain recombines TRBV2 with TRBJ2-5, with D unclear. Germline V gene data show CDR1 as SNHLY and CDR2 as FYNNEI. This CDR3 is built from 14 residues. CDR3 in DNA: TGTGCCAACAGTGAAGACCAGGCGCAAGAGACCCAGTACTTC. Amino acid sequence: CANSEDQAQETQYF.

This clonotype was seen ten or more times. Because the CDR3's place on the DNA is in doubt, the DNA is left out and the CDR3 is given as listed by TCRdb. V usage is TRBV25-1 and J usage is TRBJ1-2; no DNA check was done on the table's D call, TRBD1. Per germline, CDR1 MGHDK and CDR2 SYGVNS. Ends included, the CDR3 has 15 residues. The CDR3 region is CASSTSTAANYGYTF.

The rearrangement joins TRBV6-4 to TRBJ2-2; D call uncertain. The CDR3 is made up of 13 amino acids. The germline CDR1 and CDR2 sequences are MRHNA and SNTAGT. V was cut by 6 bases and J by 6 bases, with 11 bases left in between. CDR3 amino acids: CASSLLLSGELFF. The CDR3 nucleotides read TGTGCCAGCAGCCTTCTCCTCTCCGGGGAGCTGTTTTTT.

Details on this clonotype: This CDR3 is missing its conserved last phenylalanine or tryptophan, likely due to a read error. V and J are TRBV2 and TRBJ1-6; D might be TRBD1 (6 bases). Germline lookup yields CDR1 SNHLY and CDR2 FYNNEI. V shed 7 bases and J shed 6 bases, with 13 bases lying between them. The CDR3 is made up of 14 amino acids. Here the CDR3 reads CASTQTGGNSPLHL. CDR3 sequence (DNA): TGTGCCAGCACCCAGACAGGTGGTAATTCACCCCTCCACCTT.

Notes on this clonotype: The junction departs from germline at one end; a sequencing error may be responsible. V and J are TRBV10-3 and TRBJ2-5; 7 nucleotides align to TRBD2. This CDR3 is built from 15 residues. Looked up from germline, CDR1 is ENHRY and CDR2 is SYGVKD. The DNA of the CDR3 is TGTGCCAGCAGTCCCTCCGGGGGGTCCCAAGAGACCCAGTACTTC. It codes for CASSPSGGSQETQYF.

This clonotype has a count of ten or more. The chain uses TRBV14 and TRBJ2-7; either TRBD1 or TRBD2 may supply D (5 bases each). The CDR3 is 15 residues long. Germline CDR1 and CDR2: SGHDN and FVKESK. The ends were cut back, 0 bases at V and 5 bases at J, with 14 bases in the middle. In nucleotides, the CDR3 is TGTGCCAGCAGCCAAGATCGGGGCAGGGCCCACGAGCAGTACTTC. Translation gives CASSQDRGRAHEQYF.